This is a list of T cell receptor beta chains from one sample in a study of blood T cell repertoires in COVID-19. The data were produced by immunoSEQ multiplex PCR, yet TCRdb's version contains in-frame clones alone and is incomplete. The table includes more than 90,000 clones, roughly nine tenths detected once. The sample consisted of peripheral blood. The receptors were sampled from a human donor in a cohort sampled during active COVID-19. The CDR3 runs from the conserved cysteine through the conserved F or W. A D gene is named only where the DNA matches it firmly.

d_gene,v_gene,j_gene,CDR3nt,CDR3aa
TRBD1,TRBV6-4,TRBJ2-1,TGTGCCAGCAGTGGGGGACAGAGCTCCTACAATGAGCAGTTCTTC,CASSGGQSSYNEQFF
TRBD1,TRBV4-2,TRBJ1-1,TGTGCCAGCAGCCAAGAAGGGACAGGGGGACCGAACACTGAAGCTTTCTTT,CASSQEGTGGPNTEAFF
TRBD2,TRBV19,TRBJ2-7,TGTGCCAGTAGTAGGGGACTAATTCCGGACGAGCAGTACTTC,CASSRGLIPDEQYF
TRBD1,TRBV29-1,TRBJ2-1,TGCAGCGTTGAGGGACAGGGGGCGACTTTGGATGAGCAGTTCTTC,CSVEGQGATLDEQFF
TRBD1,TRBV27,TRBJ1-2,TGTGCCAGCAGTTTAAACGCAGGGGGCGCCAAGACTTTCTATGGCTACACCTTC,CASSLNAGGAKTFYGYTF
-,TRBV9,TRBJ2-5,TGTGCCAGCAGCGTAAGACAGCACCCCCAAGAGACCCAGTACTTC,CASSVRQHPQETQYF
-,TRBV6-6,TRBJ1-2,TGTGCCAGCAGTTACTGGGCAGGGGCGGACTATGGCTACACCTTC,CASSYWAGADYGYTF
-,TRBV18,TRBJ1-3,TGTGCCAGCTCTGACAGCCGGTCTGGAAACACCATATATTTT,CASSDSRSGNTIYF
-,TRBV3-1/TRBV3-2,TRBJ2-3,TGTGCCAGCAGCCAAGCTCTCATACTAGCCGGTCCGACAGATACGCAGTATTTT,CASSQALILAGPTDTQYF
-,TRBV30,TRBJ2-3,TGTGCCTGGAGTTCCAGAACAGGGCCCACAGATACGCAGTATTTT,CAWSSRTGPTDTQYF
TRBD1,TRBV18,TRBJ1-1,TGTGCCAGCTCACCAAAGAGGACAGGAACGAACACTGAAGCTTTCTTT,CASSPKRTGTNTEAFF